This T cell receptor (beta chain) was obtained from a study of blood T cell repertoires in COVID-19. Study in general: COVID-19 samples from acute and convalescent phases originated in the United States, Italy and Spain. Nucleic acid was either cDNA or gDNA, and it came from T cells, B-cell-depleted T cells, or PBMCs.

Germline values: CDR1 SGDLS, CDR2 YYNGEE. The CDR3 totals 17 residues. Trimming removed 3 bases from V and 0 bases from J, with 13 bases in between. Original methodology: Estimated nucleated cell counts came from reference gene primer amplification. Assay: immunoSEQ multiplex PCR; the TCRdb copy retains only in-frame clones and omits some. The V and J calls and the clone size are those of that table, but D and trimming were determined from the DNA. Found here are 130,000 to 150,000 clones, 65% to 90% of them singletons; the top ten hold around 8.2%. The genes are TRBV9 and TRBJ1-6, with D unclear. The sequenced sample consisted of peripheral blood. The receptor comes from a human donor in a cohort sampled during active COVID-19. The CDR3 sequence: CASSGGLLSSYNSPLHF. Here the CDR3 DNA reads TGTGCCAGCAGCGGAGGACTGCTGAGCTCCTATAATTCACCCCTCCACTTT.